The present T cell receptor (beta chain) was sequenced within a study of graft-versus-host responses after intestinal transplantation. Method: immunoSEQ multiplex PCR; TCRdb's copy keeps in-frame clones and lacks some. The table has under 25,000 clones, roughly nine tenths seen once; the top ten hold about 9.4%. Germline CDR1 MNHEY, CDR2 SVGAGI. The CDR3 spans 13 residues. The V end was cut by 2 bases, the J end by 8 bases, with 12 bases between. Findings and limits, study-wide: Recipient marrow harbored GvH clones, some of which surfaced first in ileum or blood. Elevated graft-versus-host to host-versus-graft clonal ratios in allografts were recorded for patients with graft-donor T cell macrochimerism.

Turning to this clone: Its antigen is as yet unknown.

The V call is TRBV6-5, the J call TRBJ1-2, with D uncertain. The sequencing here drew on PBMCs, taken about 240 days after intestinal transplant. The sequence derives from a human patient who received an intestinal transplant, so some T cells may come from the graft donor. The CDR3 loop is CASSYLRGHGYTF. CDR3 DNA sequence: TGTGCCAGCAGTTACCTGAGAGGGCACGGCTACACCTTC.